This section outlines one T cell receptor beta chain sequence together with its context. This table comes from immunoSEQ multiplex PCR, and its TCRdb copy is limited to in-frame clones, with some not included. The sample shows about 70,000 clones, just over 90% of them seen only once. The CDR3 has 12 residues. With 7 bases removed from V and 1 base from J, the gap between germline ends came to 7 bases. Germline V gene sequence: CDR1 WSHSY, CDR2 SAAADI. The data stem from a study of T cells after somatic rescue of genetic block. Sequenced: peripheral blood mononuclear cells (PBMCs). This receptor was identified in a man between 35 and 55 years old. V and J are TRBV10-2 and TRBJ2-5; D ambiguous. The DNA of the CDR3 is TGCGCCAGCATGACGGCCCAAGAGACCCAGTACTTC. This translates into CASMTAQETQYF.